This T cell receptor beta chain was captured by sequencing in a study of spatial heterogeneity in lung cancer. Looking at the study overall: Sequences of the beta chain were consistently detected in greater numbers than alpha-chain sequences. Study results and limitations: At tumor resection, ubiquitous expanded TCRs were detected in blood more often than later.

As concerns this clonotype: Its specificity is unknown.

In the library, each TCR cDNA molecule bore its own unique molecular identifier. In TCRdb, the 5' RACE reads were re-called with MiXCR into one record per CDR3 protein. The sample lists tens of thousands of distinct CDR3 sequences, 10% to 15% occurring once. There are 11 residues in the CDR3. Between the trimmed V and J ends, which lost 6 bases and 3 bases, there was a span of 8 bases. Looked up from germline, CDR1 is SQVTM and CDR2 is ANQGSEA. Noted time point: sample taken at primary tumor resection. Unsorted whole RNA of tumor, nontumor lung or frozen PBMC was sequenced. Samples were obtained from approximately 76 donors, all untreated early-stage non-small cell lung cancer patients.

The chain links TRBV29-1 to TRBJ1-1, with D uncertain. The starting material was PBMCs, obtained at surgery. The TCR was taken from a male donor with early-stage non-small cell lung cancer. CDR3 nucleotide sequence: TGCAGCGTACGGGGAGACACTGAAGCTTTCTTT. This translates into CSVRGDTEAFF.